This T cell receptor beta chain was documented in a study of T cells in Graves' hyperthyroidism and ophthalmopathy (dated by TCRdb to about 2019). About the full investigation: Peripheral blood samples were taken at the time of initial diagnosis, prior to any treatment. In more than 5 Graves' hyperthyroidism patients, the study also compared T-cell repertoires from thyroid tissue with T-cell repertoires from blood. TCR V-J signatures able to tell the groups apart were searched for in a discovery cohort of 100 patients, of whom 43 had Graves' ophthalmopathy and some 60 had stable Graves' hyperthyroidism. After blood sampling, hyperthyroidism patients were treated with methimazole at a starting dose of 30 mg daily, and ophthalmopathy patients were treated with high-dose intravenous methylprednisolone. The paper describes TCR Vbeta CDR3 sequencing of 135 peripheral blood samples, made up of around 41 ophthalmopathy patients, some 76 hyperthyroidism patients and 17 progressor patients. The roughly 91 discovery patients were randomly divided into training and test sets at a 7:3 ratio. Prospective prediction of ophthalmopathy was tested in an independent validation cohort of 18 to 20 hyperthyroidism patients and 17 patients who later progressed to ophthalmopathy.

The investigation overall reported the following: Blood samples also contained most of the expanded thyroid clonotypes (frequency above 0.001), which suggests that blood repertoires may reflect thyroid immune responses. Sample size was not statistically predetermined, and blinding of investigators to group allocation was not performed. In validation, progression to ophthalmopathy was predicted by the model with around 70% sensitivity and about 72% specificity, a median of about 6 months before onset. A model built on a 13 V-J signature distinguished ophthalmopathy from stable hyperthyroidism, reaching 87.88% sensitivity and approximately 81% specificity in cross-validation and 80%/75% in testing.

The TCR beta CDR3 regions were amplified from RNA transcripts. The TCR CDR3 was subjected to a first round of RT-PCR using the HTBI primer set and the Qiagen OneStep RT-PCR kit. Libraries were constructed in a second round of multiplex PCR, after which size selection and purification were carried out. Sequencing of the libraries was done on an Illumina HiSeq2000 using paired-end 100 bp reads. In the source study's methods: SOAPnuke was used to process the raw data, removing reads that contained adapters or uncalled bases, had a mean Phred below 15, or lacked an exact match to the constant primer or identifier. High-quality paired reads were merged using COPE v1.2.5, and each unique nucleotide sequence was defined as a clonotype. Clonotypes were aligned to IMGT TRBV, TRBD and TRBJ reference segments using MiTCR v1.1. The analysis included only V-J combinations with a frequency above 0.0001, which together covered about 99% of the repertoires. The TCS score was defined as F50 (clonal expansion) divided by E x V (chaos), with BLOSUM62-based TCRdist calculated between CDR3 peptides within each V-J. Welch's t-statistics and random forest reduced fewer than 600 V-J features to roughly 13, which were used in a naive Bayes classifier (R e1071). The public reads were quality trimmed at Q25 with fastp and then assembled into clones with MiXCR by TCRdb, keeping productive beta chains. When rows share a CDR3 protein, they turn into one entry using the most common DNA and genes. TCRdb, not the original authors, processed these V and J calls. This sample is represented by 350,000 or so distinct CDR3 sequences; approximately 18% of them were singletons. Approximately 30% of the sample goes to the ten largest clones.

Hyperthyroidism patients were newly diagnosed, with disease duration under 2 months, and aged 18 to 65 years. Patients with uncontrolled infections, other autoimmune diseases, pregnancy or lactation were excluded. Diagnoses were established on the basis of clinical symptoms, serum thyroxine and TRAb, thyroid ultrasound, and orbital computed tomography. Blood from progressor patients was collected at the time of first diagnosis with hyperthyroidism, before any ophthalmopathy symptoms had appeared. PBMCs were isolated from 7.5 to 10 ml of fresh peripheral blood by Ficoll-Paque density gradient centrifugation. Progressor patients were first diagnosed with Graves' hyperthyroidism and then developed ophthalmopathy during follow-up. Trizol reagent was used to extract total RNA, and RNA quality was then checked on an Agilent 2100 Bioanalyzer. This clonotype was seen a handful of times. No cognate antigen has been identified for it. It has no much larger one-base neighbor in the sample; base qualities were not kept.

Sequencing was done on a sample of blood. The sequence was obtained from a woman younger than 45 with Graves' hyperthyroidism that later progressed to Graves' ophthalmopathy.

The nucleotide sequence reads as follows: TGTGCCAGCAGCTTAGAGGTGGCAGTCTACGAGCAGTACTTC. Its product reads: CASSLEVAVYEQYF. The chain couples TRBV7-2 to TRBJ2-7, with an unclear D gene assignment. The CDR1 and CDR2 encoded by the germline V gene are SGHTA and FQGNSA. The CDR3 starts with the cysteine, ends with the phenylalanine, and has 14 residues. The sequence is cut down to CDR3 DNA, 42 bases in frame from base 1. V and J lose 1 base and 3 bases, and a span of 10 bases separates them.